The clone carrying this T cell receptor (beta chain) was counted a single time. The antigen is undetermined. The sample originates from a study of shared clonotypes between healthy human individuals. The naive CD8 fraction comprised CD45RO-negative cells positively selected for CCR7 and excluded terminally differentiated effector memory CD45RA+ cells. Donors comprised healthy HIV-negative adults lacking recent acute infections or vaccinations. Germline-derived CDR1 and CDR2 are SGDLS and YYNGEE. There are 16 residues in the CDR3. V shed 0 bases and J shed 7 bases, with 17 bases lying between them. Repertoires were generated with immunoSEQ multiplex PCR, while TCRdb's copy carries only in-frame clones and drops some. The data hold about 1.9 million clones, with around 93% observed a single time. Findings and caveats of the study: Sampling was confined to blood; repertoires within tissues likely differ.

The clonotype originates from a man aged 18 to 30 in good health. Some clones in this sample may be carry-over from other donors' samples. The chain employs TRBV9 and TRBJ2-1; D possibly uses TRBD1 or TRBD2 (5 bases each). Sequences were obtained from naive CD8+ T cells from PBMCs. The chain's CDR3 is CASSVGTLSRGNEQFF. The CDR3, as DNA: TGTGCCAGCAGCGTAGGGACACTAAGCCGGGGTAATGAGCAGTTCTTC.